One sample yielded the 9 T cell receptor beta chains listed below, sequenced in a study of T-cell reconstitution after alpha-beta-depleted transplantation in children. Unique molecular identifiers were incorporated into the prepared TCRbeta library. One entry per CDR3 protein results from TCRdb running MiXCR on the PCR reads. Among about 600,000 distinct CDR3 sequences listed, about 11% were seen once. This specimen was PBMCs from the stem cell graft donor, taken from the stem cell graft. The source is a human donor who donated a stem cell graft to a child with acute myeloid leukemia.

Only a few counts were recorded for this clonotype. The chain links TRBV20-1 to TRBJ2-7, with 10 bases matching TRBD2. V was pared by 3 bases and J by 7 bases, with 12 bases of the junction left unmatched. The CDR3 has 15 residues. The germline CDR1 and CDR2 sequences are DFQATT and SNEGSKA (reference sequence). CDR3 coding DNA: TGCAGTGCTAGTTCTGGGACTAGCGCTACTCATGAGCAGTACTTC. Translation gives CSASSGTSATHEQYF.

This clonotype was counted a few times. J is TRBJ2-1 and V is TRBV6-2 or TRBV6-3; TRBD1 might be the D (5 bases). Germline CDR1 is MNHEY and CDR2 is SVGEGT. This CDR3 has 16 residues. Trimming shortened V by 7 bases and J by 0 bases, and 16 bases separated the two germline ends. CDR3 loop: CASTPRAPSSYNEQFF. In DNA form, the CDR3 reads TGTGCCAGCACCCCCAGGGCCCCAAGCTCCTACAATGAGCAGTTCTTC.

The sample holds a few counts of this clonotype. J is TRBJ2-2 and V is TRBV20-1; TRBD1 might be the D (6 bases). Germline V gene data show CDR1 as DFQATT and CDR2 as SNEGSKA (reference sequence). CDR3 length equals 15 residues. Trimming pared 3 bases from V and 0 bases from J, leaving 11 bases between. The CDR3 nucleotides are TGCAGTGCTAGCGCCGGGACACCGAACACCGGGGAGCTGTTTTTT. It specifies CSASAGTPNTGELFF.

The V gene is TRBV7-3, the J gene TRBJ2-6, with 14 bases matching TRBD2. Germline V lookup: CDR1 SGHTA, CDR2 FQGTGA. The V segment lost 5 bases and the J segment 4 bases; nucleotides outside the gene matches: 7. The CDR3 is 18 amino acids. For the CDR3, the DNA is TGTGCCAGCAGCCGGGGACTAGCGGGAGAGTACGGGGCCAACGTCCTGACTTTC. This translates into CASSRGLAGEYGANVLTF. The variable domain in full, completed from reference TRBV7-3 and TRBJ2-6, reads GAGVSQTPSNKVTEKGKYVELRCDPISGHTALYWYRQSLGQGPEFLIYFQGTGAADDSGLPNDRFFAVRPEGSVSTLKIQRTERGDSAVYLCASSRGLAGEYGANVLTFGAGSRLTVL.

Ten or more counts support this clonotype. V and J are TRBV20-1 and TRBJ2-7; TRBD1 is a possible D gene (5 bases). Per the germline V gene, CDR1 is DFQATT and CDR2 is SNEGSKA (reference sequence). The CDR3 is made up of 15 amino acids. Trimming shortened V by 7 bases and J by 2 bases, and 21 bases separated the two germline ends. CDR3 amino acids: CSVQGVGESTYEQYF. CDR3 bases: TGCAGTGTCCAGGGTGTAGGGGAATCTACCTACGAGCAGTACTTC.

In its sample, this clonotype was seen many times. CDR3 region: CASSKGYSRETQYF. CDR3 nucleotides: TGTGCCAGCAGTAAAGGGTACAGCAGGGAGACCCAGTACTTC. V is TRBV21-1 and J is TRBJ2-5. TRBV21-1 is flagged as a pseudogene. The CDR3 spans 14 residues.

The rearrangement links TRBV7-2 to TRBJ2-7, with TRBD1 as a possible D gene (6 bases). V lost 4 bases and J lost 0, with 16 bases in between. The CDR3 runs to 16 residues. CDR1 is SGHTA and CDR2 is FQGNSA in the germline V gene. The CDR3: CASSYLFWTDSYEQYF. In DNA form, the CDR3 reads TGTGCCAGCAGCTACCTATTCTGGACAGACTCCTACGAGCAGTACTTC.

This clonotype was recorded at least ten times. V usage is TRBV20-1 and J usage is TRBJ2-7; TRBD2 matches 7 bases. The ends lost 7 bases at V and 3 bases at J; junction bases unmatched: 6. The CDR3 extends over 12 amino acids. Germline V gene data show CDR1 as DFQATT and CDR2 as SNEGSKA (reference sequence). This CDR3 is CSVQRGSYEQYF. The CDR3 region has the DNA TGCAGTGTTCAACGCGGGAGCTACGAGCAGTACTTC.

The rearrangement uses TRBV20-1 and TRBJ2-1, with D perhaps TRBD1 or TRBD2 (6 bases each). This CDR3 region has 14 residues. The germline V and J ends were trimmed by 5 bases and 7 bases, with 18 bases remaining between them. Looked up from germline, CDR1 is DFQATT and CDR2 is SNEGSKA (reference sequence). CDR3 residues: CSAGIGGQRNEQFF. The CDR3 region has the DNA TGCAGTGCTGGAATAGGGGGGCAGCGGAATGAGCAGTTCTTC.